The 28 T cell receptor beta chains below come from one sample, sequenced in a study of blood T cell repertoires in COVID-19. Clones were read by immunoSEQ multiplex PCR, and TCRdb kept only the in-frame ones, dropping some. Seen here are 200,000 to 300,000 clones, approximately 83% observed once, and the top ten hold about 2%. The material sequenced was peripheral blood. The receptors derive from a man in his thirties or forties who had recovered from COVID-19.

This clone was observed once. The chain is built from TRBV12-3 or TRBV12-4 and TRBJ2-1; 7 positions agree with TRBD1. This CDR3 is built from 11 residues. The ends lost 5 bases at V and 11 bases at J; junction bases unmatched: 3. The CDR3 loop is CASSQDRQQFF. The CDR3 coding sequence is TGTGCCAGCAGTCAGGACAGGCAGCAGTTCTTC.

The V gene is TRBV5-1, the J gene TRBJ2-3; 9 nucleotides agree with TRBD1. Germline CDR1 is SGHRS and CDR2 is YFSETQ. The junction had 15 bases not matched to a gene; V was cut back by 4 bases and J by 3 bases. The length of the CDR3 is 18 residues. CDR3 nucleotides: TGCGCCAGCAGCATGGGGTGGACAGGGGATTCAGGGACAGATACGCAGTATTTT. It is translated as CASSMGWTGDSGTDTQYF.

The rearrangement links TRBV2 to TRBJ1-2, with 10 bases identical to TRBD1. The CDR3 runs to 14 residues. V lost 9 bases, J lost 8 bases, and 12 bases stayed unmatched. Germline V gene sequence: CDR1 SNHLY, CDR2 FYNNEI. The CDR3 sequence is CASWREGTGEGYTF. In nucleotides, the CDR3 is TGTGCCAGTTGGAGGGAAGGGACAGGGGAAGGCTACACCTTC. The variable domain in full, with the rest retrieved from reference TRBV2 and TRBJ1-2, is EPEVTQTPSHQVTQMGQEVILRCVPISNHLYFYWYRQILGQKVEFLVSFYNNEISEKSEIFDDQFSVERPDGSNFTLKIRSTKLEDSAMYFCASWREGTGEGYTFGSGTRLTVV.

V and J are TRBV4-1 and TRBJ2-1; 11 bases line up with TRBD2. Germline V gene data show CDR1 as MGHRA and CDR2 as YSYEKL. The CDR3 is 16 residues long. V was clipped by 4 bases and J by 4 bases; unmatched bases: 6. The CDR3 DNA reads as TGCGCCAGCAGCCGACTGACTAGCGGGGAATACAATGAGCAGTTCTTC. This codes for CASSRLTSGEYNEQFF.

The CDR3 nucleotides read TGTGCCAGCAGGGAGTGGACAGGTGAAAAACTGTTTTTT. It specifies CASREWTGEKLFF. This sequence joins TRBV5-4 and TRBJ1-4; 7 nucleotides align to TRBD1. There are 13 residues in the CDR3. After removal of 5 bases from V and 7 bases from J, the junction contained 5 bases not matched to a gene. CDR1 and CDR2 from the germline V gene are SGHNT and YYREEE (reference sequence). Drawing the rest from reference TRBV5-4 and TRBJ1-4, the complete variable domain is ETGVTQSPTHLIKTRGQQVTLRCSSQSGHNTVSWYQQALGQGPQFIFQYYREEENGRGNFPPRFSGLQFPNYSSELNVNALELDDSALYLCASREWTGEKLFFGSGTQLSVL.

This clone was observed once. The J gene is TRBJ1-4, the V gene TRBV5-1; TRBD1 matches 9 bases. Germline trimming cut 5 bases from V and 2 bases from J; bases unmatched to any gene: 1. Germline V lookup: CDR1 SGHRS, CDR2 YFSETQ. This CDR3 is built from 14 residues. The CDR3 reads CASRQGATNEKLFF. The DNA of the CDR3 is TGCGCCAGCAGACAGGGGGCTACTAATGAAAAACTGTTTTTT.

This clone was counted once. The chain has TRBV19 and TRBJ2-5, with D maybe TRBD1 (6 bases). Looked up from germline, CDR1 is LNHDA and CDR2 is SQIVND (reference sequence). The CDR3 is made up of 14 amino acids. The V and J ends lost 4 bases and 5 bases respectively, with 14 bases between them. The CDR3: CASSRVTRGETQYF. For the CDR3, the DNA is TGTGCCAGTAGTAGAGTTACTAGGGGGGAGACCCAGTACTTC. Full variable domain (remainder filled in from reference TRBV19 and TRBJ2-5): DGGITQSPKYLFRKEGQNVTLSCEQNLNHDAMYWYRQDPGQGLRLIYYSQIVNDFQKGDIAEGYSVSREKKESFPLTVTSAQKNPTAFYLCASSRVTRGETQYFGPGTRLLVL.

The chain employs TRBV7-8 and TRBJ2-7, with 11 bases matching TRBD2. The germline gives CDR1 SGHVS, CDR2 FQNEAQ. V dropped 5 bases and J dropped 0; count of bases not matched to a gene: 9. The CDR3 consists of 17 residues. In DNA, the CDR3 is TGTGCCAGCAGCCCTGGGATAGCGGGGGGGAGCTCCTACGAGCAGTACTTC. Translating gives CASSPGIAGGSSYEQYF.

The chain links TRBV23-1 to TRBJ1-5; the D is unclear. TRBV23-1 is flagged as an ORF with uncertain function. This CDR3 is built from 12 residues. The V end was cut by 7 bases, the J end by 6 bases, with 10 bases between. The chain's CDR3 is CASIQTLQPQHF. The CDR3 DNA follows: TGCGCCAGCATCCAGACACTTCAGCCCCAGCATTTT.

CDR3 DNA: TGTGCCAGCAGCTTATTTCTAGCGGGGAACACAGATACGCAGTATTTT. Translating gives CASSLFLAGNTDTQYF. This chain links TRBV7-9 with TRBJ2-3, with 9 bases fitting TRBD2. J was trimmed by 2 bases and V by 2 bases; bases with no gene match: 5. The CDR3 runs to 16 residues. Germline V gene sequence: CDR1 SEHNR, CDR2 FQNEAQ (reference sequence).

The chain employs TRBV6-6 and TRBJ1-2; weak D call: TRBD1 (5 bases). The CDR3 has 13 residues. The germline CDR1 and CDR2 sequences are MNHNY and SVGAGI (reference sequence). V lost 7 bases and J 1 base, leaving 10 bases between the germline ends. CDR3 amino acids: CASTGAFNYGYTF. CDR3 nucleotides: TGTGCCAGCACTGGGGCATTTAACTATGGCTACACCTTC.

This chain links TRBV6-1 with TRBJ2-7; weak D call: TRBD2 (5 bases). This CDR3 contains 18 residues. V lost 2 bases, J lost 8 bases, and 28 bases lay in between. Germline CDR1 reads MNHNS; CDR2 reads SASEGT. The CDR3 loop is CASSELSGMAGSFVQQYV. In nucleotides, the CDR3 is TGTGCCAGCAGTGAATTATCCGGGATGGCAGGTAGTTTCGTCCAGCAGTACGTC.

This clone came up many times. The V call is TRBV27, the J call TRBJ1-6, with 9 positions matching TRBD1. The CDR3 sequence is 15 residues long. Germline CDR1 and CDR2: MNHEY and SMNVEV (reference sequence). V trimming: 10 bases; J trimming: 2 bases; junction bases outside the gene matches: 6. The CDR3: CANVTGGPYNSPLHF. The DNA of the CDR3 is TGTGCCAATGTGACAGGGGGTCCCTATAATTCACCCCTCCACTTT.

The CDR3 is CASSLDGTGAYGYTF. Here the CDR3 DNA reads TGTGCCAGCAGCTTGGACGGCACAGGTGCCTATGGCTACACCTTC. The rearrangement joins TRBV5-8 to TRBJ1-2; D might be TRBD1 (5 bases). Germline lookup yields CDR1 SGHTS and CDR2 YDEGEE. This CDR3 has 15 amino acids. V was cut by 0 bases and J by 4 bases, with 13 bases left in between.

The chain employs TRBV9 and TRBJ2-2; the match to TRBD2 covers 11 bases. The CDR3 is 15 amino acids. The germline V gene encodes CDR1 SGDLS and CDR2 YYNGEE. After removal of 2 bases from V and 6 bases from J, the junction contained 3 bases not matched to a gene. The CDR3 protein is CASSVSGGAAGELFF. The CDR3 nucleotides read TGTGCCAGCAGCGTTAGCGGGGGGGCGGCCGGGGAGCTGTTTTTT.

In this sample, this clone turned up a few times. The chain uses TRBV9 and TRBJ2-3; 9 bases agree with TRBD2. The junction had 11 bases not matched to a gene; V was cut back by 4 bases and J by 5 bases. Germline V gives CDR1 SGDLS, CDR2 YYNGEE. The CDR3 consists of 16 residues. The CDR3, as DNA: TGTGCCAGCAGCCCCTTCTGGCGGGGGGGTCTAGATACGCAGTATTTT. Its protein is CASSPFWRGGLDTQYF.

The chain joins TRBV18 to TRBJ2-5, with a weak D call TRBD2 (6 bases). In germline, CDR1 is KGHSH, CDR2 LQKENI. The CDR3 runs to 13 residues. V lost 0 bases to trimming and J lost 5 bases, with 7 bases between them. CDR3 DNA sequence: TGTGCCAGCTCACCACCGGCGGGGGAGACCCAGTACTTC. Protein: CASSPPAGETQYF.

The count of this clone is one. The chain joins TRBV5-1 to TRBJ1-2; 10 bases map to TRBD1. The CDR3 is 17 residues long. V shed 4 bases, J shed 3 bases, and the junction held 12 bases outside the gene matches. The germline gives CDR1 SGHRS, CDR2 YFSETQ. The CDR3: CASSPGQGVEIYYGYTF. The CDR3 DNA is TGCGCCAGCAGCCCAGGACAGGGGGTGGAGATATACTATGGCTACACCTTC.

CDR3 sequence (DNA): TGTGCCAGACAGCGCACAGATACGCAGTATTTT. It yields the protein CARQRTDTQYF. The rearrangement links TRBV6-4 to TRBJ2-3; the D is unclear. The germline CDR1 and CDR2 sequences are MRHNA and SNTAGT. This CDR3 is built from 11 residues. Trimming cost V 9 bases and J 1 base, with 5 bases left between them.

The rearrangement uses TRBV5-1 and TRBJ1-1; 7 bases fit TRBD1. Germline CDR1 and CDR2: SGHRS and YFSETQ. The length of the CDR3 is 14 residues. V lost 4 bases and J lost 0; bases outside the gene matches: 3. The DNA for the CDR3 is TGCGCCAGCAGCATGGGACAGATGAACACTGAAGCTTTCTTT. Translating gives CASSMGQMNTEAFF.

The V and J genes are TRBV5-5 and TRBJ1-4, with D hard to call. This CDR3 has 15 residues. Trimming left V 3 bases short and J 6 bases short, with 15 bases between. In germline, CDR1 is SGHKS, CDR2 YYEKEE (reference sequence). The CDR3 loop is CASSSEGAIDEKLFF. The CDR3 bases are TGTGCCAGCAGCTCCGAAGGAGCGATAGATGAAAAACTGTTTTTT. Full variable domain (rest looked up from reference TRBV5-5 and TRBJ1-4): DAGVTQSPTHLIKTRGQQVTLRCSPISGHKSVSWYQQVLGQGPQFIFQYYEKEERGRGNFPDRFSARQFPNYSSELNVNALLLGDSALYLCASSSEGAIDEKLFFGSGTQLSVL.

V is TRBV19 and J is TRBJ1-5, with 10 bases fitting TRBD1. Germline CDR1 reads LNHDA; CDR2 reads SQIVND (reference sequence). CDR3 length: 17 amino acids. V lost 6 bases and J lost 5; bases outside the gene matches: 13. CDR3 in amino acids: CASSIPGQGTSDQPQHF. In nucleotides, the CDR3 is TGTGCCAGTAGCATTCCGGGACAGGGGACCTCGGATCAGCCCCAGCATTTT. The whole variable domain, filled in from reference TRBV19 and TRBJ1-5, reads DGGITQSPKYLFRKEGQNVTLSCEQNLNHDAMYWYRQDPGQGLRLIYYSQIVNDFQKGDIAEGYSVSREKKESFPLTVTSAQKNPTAFYLCASSIPGQGTSDQPQHFGDGTRLSIL.

The chain employs TRBV27 and TRBJ1-1, with D possibly matching TRBD1 (6 bases). V lost 6 bases, J lost 3 bases, and 17 bases lay in between. The CDR3 consists of 15 residues. Germline V gene lookup returns CDR1 MNHEY and CDR2 SMNVEV (reference sequence). CDR3 protein: CASRKTLTGYTEAFF. As DNA, the CDR3 is TGTGCCAGCAGAAAGACTTTGACAGGATACACTGAAGCTTTCTTT.

The chain uses TRBV19 and TRBJ2-2, with D unclear. V lost 5 bases and J lost 6, with 7 bases in between. Germline loops: CDR1 LNHDA, CDR2 SQIVND (reference sequence). The CDR3 runs to 12 residues. CDR3 sequence: CASSSPPGELFF. CDR3 in DNA: TGTGCCAGTAGTTCTCCCCCCGGGGAGCTGTTTTTT.

The chain recombines TRBV10-2 with TRBJ2-1, with TRBD2 matching 8 bases. This CDR3 comprises 16 residues. Losses at the gene ends were 6 bases for V and 0 bases for J; bases not matched to a gene: 7. Germline loops: CDR1 WSHSY, CDR2 SAAADI. The CDR3 here is CASREKRESSYNEQFF. In nucleotides, the CDR3 is TGCGCCAGCAGAGAGAAGCGGGAGAGCTCCTACAATGAGCAGTTCTTC.

The rearrangement joins TRBV5-1 to TRBJ1-1; no clear D. This CDR3 has 14 amino acids. Germline V gives CDR1 SGHRS, CDR2 YFSETQ. Trimming stripped 1 base from V and 5 bases from J, with 12 bases between. Here the CDR3 DNA reads TGCGCCAGCAGCTTGAGAACACCGGGGACTGAAGCTTTCTTT. Translation: CASSLRTPGTEAFF.

The chain combines TRBV5-1 with TRBJ2-3; the match to TRBD2 covers 12 bases. The V segment lost 4 bases and the J segment 3 bases; nucleotides outside the gene matches: 9. In germline, CDR1 is SGHRS, CDR2 YFSETQ. This CDR3 is built from 17 residues. The CDR3 DNA reads TGCGCCAGCAGCCCGCTAGCGGGGGGGCGGAGGACAGATACGCAGTATTTT. Its protein is CASSPLAGGRRTDTQYF.

The chain couples TRBV5-1 to TRBJ2-7; TRBD1 matches 9 bases. After removal of 0 bases from V and 2 bases from J, the junction contained 6 bases not matched to a gene. Germline V gene lookup returns CDR1 SGHRS and CDR2 YFSETQ. The CDR3 loop spans 16 amino acids. As DNA, the CDR3 is TGCGCCAGCAGCTTGGGATGGGACAGGGCCGCCTACGAGCAGTACTTC. As protein: CASSLGWDRAAYEQYF.